The rows below give T cell receptor beta chains drawn from one sample of a study of cytomegalovirus exposure and HLA in healthy donors. Profiled with immunoSEQ multiplex PCR; TCRdb holds only in-frame clones, not every one. This repertoire shows under 150,000 clones, 68% found once; its top ten account for roughly 4.7%. Source material: PBMCs. These receptors all come from a man in his sixties in good health and CMV-seronegative. Each CDR3 is given with its conserved first and last residue. The D gene is left open where the match is weak. Rows may omit the clone size; those that give it use once, few, many or a size class.

clone size	V gene	D gene	J gene	CDR3 protein	CDR3 DNA
NA	TRBV19	TRBD1	TRBJ2-2	CASRITGGATGELFF	TGTGCCAGTAGGATCACAGGGGGCGCGACCGGGGAGCTGTTTTTT
NA	TRBV7-3	TRBD1	TRBJ2-2	CASSPRTGETGELFF	TGTGCCAGCAGCCCCAGGACAGGGGAAACCGGGGAGCTGTTTTTT
few	TRBV9	NA	TRBJ2-2	CASSVVARATGELFF	TGTGCCAGCAGCGTAGTGGCCAGGGCCACCGGGGAGCTGTTTTTT
few	TRBV5-8	NA	TRBJ1-1	CASSLDRNTEAFF	TGTGCCAGCAGCCTGGACAGGAACACTGAAGCTTTCTTT
NA	TRBV18	NA	TRBJ2-2	CASSPPGALRSGELFF	TGTGCCAGCTCACCACCAGGGGCCCTTCGGTCCGGGGAGCTGTTTTTT
NA	TRBV5-6	NA	TRBJ1-5	CASSAQPRAPGNQPQHF	TGTGCCAGCAGCGCTCAACCAAGAGCGCCTGGGAATCAGCCCCAGCATTTT
NA	TRBV27	NA	TRBJ2-7	CASRVPITYEQYF	TGTGCCAGCAGGGTTCCAATTACTTACGAGCAGTACTTC
few	TRBV9	NA	TRBJ2-4	CASSVELRGNIQYF	TGTGCCAGCAGCGTAGAACTAAGGGGAAACATTCAGTACTTC
few	TRBV7-2	NA	TRBJ2-1	CASSLGLPTEYEQFF	TGTGCCAGCAGCTTAGGACTCCCGACGGAATATGAGCAGTTCTTC
NA	TRBV5-4	TRBD2	TRBJ2-5	CASSLGLAGVGETQYF	TGTGCCAGCAGCTTGGGCCTAGCGGGAGTTGGAGAGACCCAGTACTTC
NA	TRBV7-9	NA	TRBJ2-2	CASRLPGFTGELFF	TGTGCCAGCAGACTTCCAGGGTTCACCGGGGAGCTGTTTTTT
few	TRBV30	NA	TRBJ1-6	CAWTLWSRNSPLHF	TGTGCCTGGACCTTGTGGTCGCGGAATTCACCCCTCCACTTT
few	TRBV5-1	TRBD2	TRBJ2-3	CASGLAGSDTQYF	TGCGCCAGCGGTCTAGCGGGGTCAGATACGCAGTATTTT
NA	TRBV7-2	NA	TRBJ2-3	CASSLSGADTQYF	TGTGCCAGCAGCTTAAGTGGGGCGGATACGCAGTATTTT
few	TRBV7-2	NA	TRBJ2-3	CASSLEAEDTQYF	TGTGCCAGCAGCTTAGAAGCTGAAGATACGCAGTATTTT
few	TRBV7-9	TRBD1	TRBJ1-2	CASSSHRGRDYGYTF	TGTGCCAGCAGCTCCCACAGGGGGCGCGACTATGGCTACACCTTC
NA	TRBV4-1	NA	TRBJ2-2	CASSQDREFPGELFF	TGCGCCAGCAGCCAAGATAGGGAGTTTCCCGGGGAGCTGTTTTTT
few	TRBV9	TRBD1	TRBJ2-7	CASSVGGRGFSSSYEQYF	TGTGCCAGCAGCGTAGGTGGCAGGGGGTTTTCCTCCTCCTACGAGCAGTACTTC